This T cell receptor (beta chain) was obtained from a study of CD8+ T cells in alopecia areata. General study findings and limits: Many expanded lesional clones remained in scalp and blood on tofacitinib.

Reverse transcribed after extraction, RNA yielded cDNA as the sequencing template. Generated by immunoSEQ multiplex PCR, the TCRdb table keeps only in-frame clones and is missing some. The sample consists of 180,000 or so clones, approximately 51% of them appearing once. In regard to this clone: Its antigen is still unknown.

The treatment denotes: oral pan-JAK inhibitor, 5-10 mg twice daily. The investigators collected lesional scalp punch biopsies and peripheral blood from alopecia areata patients. The sequence was obtained from a human donor with alopecia areata. This specimen was CD8+ T cells sorted from blood, taken around week 54, from a patient treated with tofacitinib.

CDR3 loop: CASRTGTSGGPQFF. CDR3 coding DNA: TGTGCCAGCAGAACCGGGACTAGCGGGGGGCCTCAGTTCTTC. The chain employs TRBV6-5 and TRBJ2-1; 15 bases are shared with TRBD2. In germline, CDR1 is MNHEY, CDR2 SVGAGI. The CDR3 has 14 residues. J was trimmed by 13 bases and V by 6 bases; bases with no gene match: 7.